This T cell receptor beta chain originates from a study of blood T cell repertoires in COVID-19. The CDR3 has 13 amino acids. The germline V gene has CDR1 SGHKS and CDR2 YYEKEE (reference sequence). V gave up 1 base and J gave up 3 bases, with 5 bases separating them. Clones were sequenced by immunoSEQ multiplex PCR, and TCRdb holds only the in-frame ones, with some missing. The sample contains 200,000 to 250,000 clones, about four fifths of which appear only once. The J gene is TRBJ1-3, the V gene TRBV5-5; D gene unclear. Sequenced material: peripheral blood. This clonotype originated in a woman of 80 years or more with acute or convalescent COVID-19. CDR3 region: CASSLSGGNTIYF. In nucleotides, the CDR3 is TGTGCCAGCAGCTTGAGCGGTGGAAACACCATATATTTT.